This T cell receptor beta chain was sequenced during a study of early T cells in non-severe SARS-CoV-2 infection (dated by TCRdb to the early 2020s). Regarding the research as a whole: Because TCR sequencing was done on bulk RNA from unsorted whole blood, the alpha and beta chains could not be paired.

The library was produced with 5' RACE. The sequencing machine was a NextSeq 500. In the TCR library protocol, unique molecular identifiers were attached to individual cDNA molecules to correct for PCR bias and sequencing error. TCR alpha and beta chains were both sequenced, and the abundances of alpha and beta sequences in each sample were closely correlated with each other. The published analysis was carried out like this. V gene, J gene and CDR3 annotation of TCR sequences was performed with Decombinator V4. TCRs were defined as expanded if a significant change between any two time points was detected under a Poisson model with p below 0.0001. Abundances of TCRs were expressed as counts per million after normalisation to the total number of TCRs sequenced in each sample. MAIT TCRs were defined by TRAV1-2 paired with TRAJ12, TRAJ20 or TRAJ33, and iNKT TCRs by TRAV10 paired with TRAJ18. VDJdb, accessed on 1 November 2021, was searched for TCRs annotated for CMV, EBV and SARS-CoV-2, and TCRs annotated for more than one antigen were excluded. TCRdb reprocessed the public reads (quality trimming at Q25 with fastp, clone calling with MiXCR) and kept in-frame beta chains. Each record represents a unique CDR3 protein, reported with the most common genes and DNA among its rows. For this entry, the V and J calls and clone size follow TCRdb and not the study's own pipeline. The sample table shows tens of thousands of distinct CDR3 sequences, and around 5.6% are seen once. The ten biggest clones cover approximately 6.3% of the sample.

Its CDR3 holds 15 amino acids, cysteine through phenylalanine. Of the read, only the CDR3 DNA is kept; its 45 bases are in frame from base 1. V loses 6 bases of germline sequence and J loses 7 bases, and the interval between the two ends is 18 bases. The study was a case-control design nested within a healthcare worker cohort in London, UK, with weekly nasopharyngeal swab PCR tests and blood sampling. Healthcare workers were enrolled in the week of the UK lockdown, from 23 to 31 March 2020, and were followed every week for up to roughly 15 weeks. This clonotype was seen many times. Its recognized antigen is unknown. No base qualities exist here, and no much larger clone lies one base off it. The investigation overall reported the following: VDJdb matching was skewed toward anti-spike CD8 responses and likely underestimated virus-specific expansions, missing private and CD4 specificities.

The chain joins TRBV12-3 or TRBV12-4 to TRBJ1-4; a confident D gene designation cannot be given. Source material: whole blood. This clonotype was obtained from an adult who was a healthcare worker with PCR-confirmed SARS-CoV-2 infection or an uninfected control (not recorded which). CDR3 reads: CASSSSPREGEKLFF. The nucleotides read TGTGCCAGCAGCTCCTCGCCGAGGGAGGGTGAAAAACTGTTTTTT.